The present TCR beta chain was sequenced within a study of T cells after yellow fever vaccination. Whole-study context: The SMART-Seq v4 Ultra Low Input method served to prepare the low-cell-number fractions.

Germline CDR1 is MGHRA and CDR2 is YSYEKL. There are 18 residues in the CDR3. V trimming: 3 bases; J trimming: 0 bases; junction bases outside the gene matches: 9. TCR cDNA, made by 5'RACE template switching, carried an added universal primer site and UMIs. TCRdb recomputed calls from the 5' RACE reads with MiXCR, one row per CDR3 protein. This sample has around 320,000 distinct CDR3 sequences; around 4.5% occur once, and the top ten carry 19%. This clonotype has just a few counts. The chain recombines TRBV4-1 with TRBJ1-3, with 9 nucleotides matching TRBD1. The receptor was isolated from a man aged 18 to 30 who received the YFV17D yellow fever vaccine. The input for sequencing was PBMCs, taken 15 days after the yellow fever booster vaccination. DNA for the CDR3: TGCGCCAGCAGCCACGCGCCCGGACAGGGGAGCTCTGGAAACACCATATATTTT. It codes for CASSHAPGQGSSGNTIYF.